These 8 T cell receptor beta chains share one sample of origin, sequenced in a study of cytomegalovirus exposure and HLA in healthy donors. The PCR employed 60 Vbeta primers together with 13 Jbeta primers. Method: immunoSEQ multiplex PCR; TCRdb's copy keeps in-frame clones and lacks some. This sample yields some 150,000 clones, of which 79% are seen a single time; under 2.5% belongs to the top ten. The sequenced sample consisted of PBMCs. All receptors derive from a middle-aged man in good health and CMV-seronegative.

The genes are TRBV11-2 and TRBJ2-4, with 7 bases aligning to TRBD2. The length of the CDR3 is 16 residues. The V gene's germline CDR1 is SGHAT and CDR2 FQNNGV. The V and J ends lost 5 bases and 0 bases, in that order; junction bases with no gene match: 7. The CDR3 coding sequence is TGTGCCAGCAGCCCCGGTTGGGGGGGAGCCAAAAACATTCAGTACTTC. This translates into CASSPGWGGAKNIQYF.

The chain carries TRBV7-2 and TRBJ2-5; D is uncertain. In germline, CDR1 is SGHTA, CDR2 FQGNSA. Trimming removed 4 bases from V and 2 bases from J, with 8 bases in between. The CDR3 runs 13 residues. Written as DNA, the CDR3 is TGTGCCAGCAGCTCTCGGGTACAAGAGACCCAGTACTTC. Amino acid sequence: CASSSRVQETQYF. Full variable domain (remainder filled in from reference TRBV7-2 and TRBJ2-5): GAGVSQSPSNKVTEKGKDVELRCDPISGHTALYWYRQSLGQGLEFLIYFQGNSAPDKSGLPSDRFSAERTGGSVSTLTIQRTQQEDSAVYLCASSSRVQETQYFGPGTRLLVL.

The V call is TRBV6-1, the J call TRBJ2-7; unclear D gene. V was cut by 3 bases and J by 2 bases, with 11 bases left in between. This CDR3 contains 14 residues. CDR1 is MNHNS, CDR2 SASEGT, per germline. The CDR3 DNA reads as TGTGCCAGCAGTGACGGATTACTACCCTACGAGCAGTACTTC. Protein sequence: CASSDGLLPYEQYF.

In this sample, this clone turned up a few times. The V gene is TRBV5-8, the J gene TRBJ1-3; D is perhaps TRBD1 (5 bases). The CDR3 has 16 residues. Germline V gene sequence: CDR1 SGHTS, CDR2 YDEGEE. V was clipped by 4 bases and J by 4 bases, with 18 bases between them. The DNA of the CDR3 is TGTGCCAGCAGCCGTCGTTTGGGGGGAACCGGAAACACCATATATTTT. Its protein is CASSRRLGGTGNTIYF.

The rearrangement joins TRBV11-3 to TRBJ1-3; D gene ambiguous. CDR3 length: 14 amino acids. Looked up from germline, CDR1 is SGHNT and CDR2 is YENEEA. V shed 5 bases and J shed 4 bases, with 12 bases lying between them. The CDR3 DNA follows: TGTGCCAGCAGCGCTAGAGGGCTGGGAAACACCATATATTTT. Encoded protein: CASSARGLGNTIYF.

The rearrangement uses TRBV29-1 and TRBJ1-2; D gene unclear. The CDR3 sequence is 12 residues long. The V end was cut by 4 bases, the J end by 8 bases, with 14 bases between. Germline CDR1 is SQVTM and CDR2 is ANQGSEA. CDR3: CSVAGFFEGYTF. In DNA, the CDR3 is TGCAGCGTTGCCGGGTTCTTCGAGGGCTACACCTTC.

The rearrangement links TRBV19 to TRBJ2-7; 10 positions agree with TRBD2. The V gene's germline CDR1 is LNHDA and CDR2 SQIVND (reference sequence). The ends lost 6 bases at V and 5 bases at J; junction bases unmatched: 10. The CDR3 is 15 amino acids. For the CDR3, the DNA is TGTGCCAGTAGATCGTACACTAGCGGGACCGACGAGCAGTACTTC. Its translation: CASRSYTSGTDEQYF.

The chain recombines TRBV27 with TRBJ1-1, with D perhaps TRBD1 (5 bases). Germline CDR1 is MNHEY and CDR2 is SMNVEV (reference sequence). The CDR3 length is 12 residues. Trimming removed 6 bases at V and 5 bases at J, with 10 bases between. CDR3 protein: CASSQGKTEAFF. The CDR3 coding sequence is TGTGCCAGCAGCCAGGGAAAAACTGAAGCTTTCTTT.